The source of this TCR beta chain is a study of Graves' ophthalmopathy and Graves' hyperthyroidism. Other autoimmune diseases, uncontrolled infections, pregnancy and lactation each led to patient exclusion. Germline V lookup: CDR1 MNHEY, CDR2 SVGAGI. Trimming took off 2 bases at V and 11 bases at J, with 13 bases between the two ends. The CDR3 has 14 amino acids. Amplifying from RNA transcripts, the study obtained TCR beta CDR3 regions. Amplification began with first-round RT-PCR using HTBI primers, then second-round multiplex PCR was performed. TCRdb re-called the multiplex PCR reads with MiXCR, one entry per CDR3 protein. The table lists about 550,000 distinct CDR3 sequences, less than 40% of them singletons, with over 3.5% in the top ten.

The sequencing sample was made of peripheral blood or thyroid tissue (not recorded which). The rearrangement uses TRBV6-5 and TRBJ2-6; D assignment may be TRBD1 or TRBD2 (5 bases each). This TCR was sampled from an adult man with Graves' hyperthyroidism. The CDR3 here is CASSYGLGPYVLTF. The CDR3, as DNA: TGTGCCAGCAGTTACGGACTGGGGCCGTACGTCCTGACTTTC.